This T cell receptor beta chain derives from a study of shared T cell receptors in the human thymus. Generated by immunoSEQ multiplex PCR, the TCRdb table keeps only in-frame clones and is missing some. Of some 700,000 clones in the sample, 70% to 90% are singletons; the top ten hold around 0.0094%. Trimming removed 4 bases from V and 3 bases from J; junction bases left unmatched: 4. This CDR3 is built from 14 residues. In germline, CDR1 is LGHNT, CDR2 FRNRAP. These same records also appear under a second study, on human thymus T cells. As that study records: In unrelated individuals, thymic repertoires overlapped highly, according to related research.

Sequenced input: thymocytes. The rearrangement links TRBV12-5 to TRBJ2-3; 7 positions agree with TRBD1. The sequence was collected from a girl less than two years old with a congenital heart defect. The CDR3 region is CASGWGTETDTQYF. The CDR3 DNA sequence: TGTGCTAGTGGTTGGGGGACAGAGACAGATACGCAGTATTTT.